The 13 T cell receptor beta chains presented below share a single source sample, sequenced in a study of blood T cell repertoires in COVID-19. Libraries were prepared by immunoSEQ multiplex PCR; TCRdb keeps only in-frame clonotypes and omits some of them. Of more than 100,000 clones listed, 86% were seen once; the top ten hold less than 5%. The material sequenced was peripheral blood. The origin of the receptors is a man aged 35 to 55 with acute or convalescent COVID-19.

Many counts were recorded for this clone. The chain combines TRBV29-1 with TRBJ2-2; D unresolved. The CDR3 runs 10 residues. Germline values: CDR1 SQVTM, CDR2 ANQGSEA. With 5 bases removed from V and 7 bases from J, the gap between germline ends came to 5 bases. The CDR3 region is CSVRSGELFF. CDR3 coding DNA: TGCAGCGTTCGGAGCGGGGAGCTGTTTTTT.

This clone was recorded only once. This chain connects TRBV6-5 to TRBJ1-1, with D uncertain. Between the trimmed V and J ends, which lost 7 bases and 1 base, there was a span of 10 bases. The CDR3 sequence is 13 residues long. The germline V gene encodes CDR1 MNHEY and CDR2 SVGAGI. CDR3 loop: CASNRGPNTEAFF. CDR3 nucleotide sequence: TGTGCCAGCAATCGGGGTCCGAACACTGAAGCTTTCTTT.

The chain uses TRBV3-1 (or the pseudogene TRBV3-2) and TRBJ2-1, with TRBD1 matching over 8 bases. CDR1 LGHDT and CDR2 YNNKEL come from the germline V gene (reference sequence). J lost 1 base, V lost 3 bases, and 5 bases had no gene match. There are 16 residues in the CDR3. The CDR3 DNA sequence: TGTGCCAGCAGCCAGAGTCGACAGGGGTCCTACAATGAGCAGTTCTTC. It codes for CASSQSRQGSYNEQFF.

This rearrangement joins TRBV6-2 or TRBV6-3 to TRBJ1-1, with TRBD1 identical over 7 bases. Germline trimming cut 6 bases from V and 2 bases from J; bases unmatched to any gene: 9. Germline V gene lookup returns CDR1 MNHEY and CDR2 SVGEGT. The CDR3 length is 15 residues. CDR3 amino acids: CASSRTGDGNTEAFF. The CDR3 region has the DNA TGTGCCAGCAGCCGCACAGGGGATGGAAACACTGAAGCTTTCTTT.

The J gene is TRBJ2-4, the V gene TRBV30; TRBD2 aligns across 11 bases. V was clipped by 2 bases and J by 6 bases; unmatched bases: 21. There are 20 residues in the CDR3. The germline gives CDR1 GTSNPN, CDR2 SVGIG (reference sequence). CDR3 coding DNA: TGTGCCTGGAGTTCCCGGGCTAGCGGGGGGTTAGATCATGATCCAAACATTCAGTACTTC. Amino acids: CAWSSRASGGLDHDPNIQYF.

This clone has only a few counts. The chain employs TRBV30 and TRBJ1-6; no reliable D call. CDR1 and CDR2 from the germline V gene are GTSNPN and SVGIG (reference sequence). Trimming took 6 bases from V and 10 from J, leaving 16 bases between them. There are 13 residues in the CDR3. In DNA form, the CDR3 reads TGTGCCTGCCGGAGGGCAGCGGAGTCACCCCTCCACTTT. Residues: CACRRAAESPLHF.

The CDR3 sequence: CASNPGTFTEDTQYF. CDR3 nucleotide sequence: TGTGCCAGCAACCCCGGGACTTTCACAGAAGATACGCAGTATTTT. The chain recombines TRBV5-8 with TRBJ2-3; possibly TRBD2 for D (6 bases). Trimming removed 6 bases from V and 5 bases from J, with 19 bases in between. This CDR3 has 15 residues. The germline gives CDR1 SGHTS, CDR2 YDEGEE.

The chain carries TRBV10-3 and TRBJ1-2; possibly TRBD1 for D (5 bases). V lost 2 bases, J lost 2 bases, and 12 bases lay in between. There are 15 residues in the CDR3. The germline V gene encodes CDR1 ENHRY and CDR2 SYGVKD. The CDR3 nucleotides read TGTGCCATCAGTGAGGGGGCAACGCAGAACTATGGCTACACCTTC. This gives the protein CAISEGATQNYGYTF.

The chain couples TRBV14 to TRBJ1-2; TRBD1 is a possible D gene (5 bases). Germline V lookup: CDR1 SGHDN, CDR2 FVKESK. CDR3 size: 17 residues. The ends were cut back, 1 base at V and 5 bases at J, with 20 bases in the middle. CDR3 sequence: CASSQAPEGGARYGYTF. For the CDR3, the DNA is TGTGCCAGCAGCCAAGCCCCAGAAGGAGGGGCGAGGTATGGCTACACCTTC.

The chain couples TRBV4-1 to TRBJ2-7, with 13 nucleotides matching TRBD2. V shed 0 bases and J 1 base; nucleotides not matched to a gene: 0. The CDR3 covers 16 residues. The V gene's germline CDR1 is MGHRA and CDR2 YSYEKL. The chain's CDR3 is CASSQEGLAGSYEQYF. DNA for the CDR3: TGCGCCAGCAGCCAAGAGGGACTAGCGGGGTCCTACGAGCAGTACTTC.

The genes are TRBV27 and TRBJ2-1, with D maybe TRBD2 (6 bases). Germline lookup yields CDR1 MNHEY and CDR2 SMNVEV (reference sequence). The CDR3 contains 15 residues. Trimming stripped 2 bases from V and 8 bases from J, with 16 bases between. The CDR3 DNA reads as TGTGCCAGCAGTTTAGGTCTGGGGCGGAGGGATGAGCAGTTCTTC. Translating it yields CASSLGLGRRDEQFF.

This rearrangement joins TRBV5-5 to TRBJ2-1; 7 bases map to TRBD2. The trim removed 0 bases at V and 4 bases at J, leaving 10 bases unmatched. This CDR3 spans 17 amino acids. Germline lookup yields CDR1 SGHKS and CDR2 YYEKEE (reference sequence). The CDR3 protein is CASSLEFGGSGYNEQFF. CDR3 bases: TGTGCCAGCAGCTTGGAATTTGGGGGTAGCGGGTACAATGAGCAGTTCTTC.

In nucleotides, the CDR3 is TGTGCCTGGAGTGTAGGGGAAGCCTACGAGCAGTACTTC. This sequence encodes CAWSVGEAYEQYF. This rearrangement joins TRBV30 to TRBJ2-7, with D possibly being TRBD1 (5 bases). There are 13 residues in the CDR3. CDR1 GTSNPN and CDR2 SVGIG come from the germline V gene (reference sequence). Trimming took off 0 bases at V and 2 bases at J, with 8 bases between the two ends.